Listed here is a single TCR beta chain. Its antigen remains unidentified. This record comes from a study of vaccination and CD4 T cells after COVID-19. As for the study in general: With a range of 35 to 161, the median interval from diagnosis to drawing post-COVID samples was 90 to 120 days. Stimuli were overlapping spike peptide pools of SARS-CoV-2 and three common cold coronaviruses (HCoV-NL63, HCoV-OC43, HCoV-229E).

This sample's treatment: roughly 11-day PBMC culture with coronavirus spike peptide pools or control peptides (ViraFEST assay). Sequenced with the Oncomine TCR Beta short-read assay was DNA taken from cultured CD4+ T cells. TCRdb called the PCR reads again in MiXCR, with one record for every CDR3 protein. The sample has tens of thousands of distinct CDR3 sequences; 60% to 75% are singletons. V was clipped by 2 bases and J by 3 bases, with 8 bases between them. Germline V CDR1 and CDR2: MDHEN, SYDVKM. The CDR3 has 14 residues. Sequencing input: CD4+ T cells from blood, cultured in vitro. This TCR derives from a human donor who had recovered from COVID-19. The chain combines TRBV28 with TRBJ1-5, with D possibly being TRBD1 (6 bases). The CDR3 here is CASSLGQTNQPQHF. CDR3 DNA: TGTGCCAGCAGTTTAGGACAGACCAATCAGCCCCAGCATTTT.